These T cell receptor beta chains were read from a single sample in a study of T cells after yellow fever vaccination. TCRdb re-called the 5' RACE reads through MiXCR, storing one row per CDR3 protein. The sample shows nearly 550,000 distinct CDR3 sequences, around 21% of them seen only once. The specimen comprised PBMCs, sampled 15 days after the yellow fever booster vaccination. Receptors were obtained from a man aged 25 to 40 who received the YFV17D yellow fever vaccine. CDR3s leave out the opening cysteine and the closing phenylalanine or tryptophan.

TRBJ2-5 TRBV11-2 ASSLGGVAETQY
TRBJ2-1 TRBV5-1 ASRAWGRNEQF
TRBJ1-5 TRBV27 ASSTHRGSNQPQH
TRBJ2-5 TRBV12-3/TRBV12-4 ASTFQIGTRPQEETQY
TRBJ2-4 TRBV10-1 ASSESSHAGIQY
TRBJ2-5 TRBV30 AWSTQRETQY
TRBJ2-5 TRBV18 ASSSGTWETQY
TRBJ2-6 TRBV10-3 ASRVAGGSLSGANVLT
TRBJ2-5 TRBV5-1 ASSLGHFQETQY
TRBJ2-5 TRBV20-1 SGEQGDTQY
TRBJ2-2 TRBV2 ASRLDRGVTGELF
TRBJ1-6 TRBV20-1 SASDSSSYNSPLH
TRBJ1-5 TRBV6-2/TRBV6-3 ASSYVGLRQPQH
TRBJ2-7 TRBV6-5 ASRYRDRGSYEQY
TRBJ2-5 TRBV7-2 ASSSLWAQETQY
TRBJ2-1 TRBV5-1 ASSSRTSGHNEQF
TRBJ2-7 TRBV28 ASSSSGTGFSEQY
TRBJ2-5 TRBV29-1 SVELHTTGGTQY
TRBJ2-2 TRBV12-3/TRBV12-4 ASSPNTGSRWELF
TRBJ2-5 TRBV20-1 SASDYSGETQY
TRBJ2-1 TRBV12-3/TRBV12-4 ASTSERNEQF
TRBJ2-5 TRBV4-3 ASSQGQAGETQY
TRBJ1-1 TRBV20-1 SVHLPGQGAVAF
TRBJ1-1 TRBV5-1 ASSLLSGSEAF
TRBJ2-5 TRBV6-2/TRBV6-3 AIRRDTQETQY
TRBJ2-1 TRBV29-1 SERAAGEQF
TRBJ1-2 TRBV12-3/TRBV12-4 ASSRDTTYLGYT
TRBJ2-6 TRBV5-1 ASSRGSGANVLT
TRBJ2-7 TRBV7-9 ASSLGPSGMAYEQY
TRBJ2-5 TRBV24-1 ATSDSSGTSAIETQY
TRBJ2-5 TRBV20-1 SADQRVQETQY
TRBJ2-7 TRBV20-1 SARHRDLLYEQY
TRBJ2-7 TRBV5-1 ASSLQTSGSSYEQY
TRBJ2-2 TRBV25-1 ASSRLATNTGELF
TRBJ2-2 TRBV6-5 ASSSMVGELF
TRBJ2-3 TRBV28 ASRLGLAGPDTQY
TRBJ2-3 TRBV27 ASSWGAGVDTQY
TRBJ1-4 TRBV6-5 ASSYSVDRLGEKLF
TRBJ2-7 TRBV5-4 ASGPPREQY
TRBJ1-5 TRBV27 ASSLTGADQPQH
TRBJ2-1 TRBV5-5 ASSSPGGNEQF
TRBJ2-2 TRBV7-2 ASSLGFPLAGPNTGELF
TRBJ2-5 TRBV18 ASSPPTVETQY
TRBJ2-5 TRBV7-2 ASSPGTRGETQY
TRBJ2-1 TRBV20-1 SASHLGMTNEQF
TRBJ2-3 TRBV7-7 ASSPTGNPSTDTQY
TRBJ2-7 TRBV20-1 SASYSRRYEQY
TRBJ2-1 TRBV12-3/TRBV12-4 ASSFGRIYNEQF
TRBJ1-1 TRBV20-1 SARTGGEAF
TRBJ2-2 TRBV7-3 ASSLSGITGELF
TRBJ2-2 TRBV29-1 SVKAGGELF
TRBJ2-3 TRBV1 TSSPLGTSGRALDTQY
TRBJ1-1 TRBV5-1 ASSLTGDLDTEAF
TRBJ1-1 TRBV20-1 SARLPNREAF
TRBJ2-3 TRBV23-1 ASSQAPGQGTDTQY
TRBJ2-7 TRBV2 ASSPGRIYEQY
TRBJ2-1 TRBV24-1 ATSDSFPSGYNEQF
TRBJ2-3 TRBV6-1 ASSQNGGPRSTDTQY
TRBJ1-1 TRBV5-1 ASSLDRWENTEAF